This TCR beta chain was identified during a study of T cells in localized non-small cell lung cancer. Details on this clone: The target antigen is unknown.

Study conclusions and caveats: The tumor had only one region sequenced, so heterogeneity remains possible. There were a median about 53 of the top 100 tumor clones appearing in adjacent lung.

Generated by immunoSEQ multiplex PCR, the TCRdb table keeps only in-frame clones and is missing some. The table includes approximately 31,000 clones, approximately 91% detected once. Between the trimmed V and J ends, which lost 7 bases and 7 bases, there was a span of 13 bases. This CDR3 has 13 residues. Germline CDR1 MNHNS, CDR2 SASEGT. The receptor's source is a female donor aged 60 or older with stage I lung adenocarcinoma. The starting material was peripheral blood, obtained before any cancer treatment. This chain connects TRBV6-1 to TRBJ1-4; D perhaps matches TRBD1 (5 bases). CDR3 coding DNA: TGTGCCAGCAAGGGGTACGTGGGTGAAAAACTGTTTTTT. Its protein product is CASKGYVGEKLFF.